Each of the 28 T cell receptor beta chains below was sequenced from the same sample in a study of identical twins. Via MiXCR, TCRdb re-called the 5' RACE reads, giving one row per CDR3 protein. Of a few hundred thousand distinct CDR3 sequences listed, roughly a tenth are singletons. The sequencing sample was made of memory T cells sorted from blood. The receptors were gathered from a middle-aged man in good health.

The table lists this clonotype with many counts. The chain uses TRBV10-3 and TRBJ2-2, with 7 bases that match TRBD1. CDR1 is ENHRY and CDR2 is SYGVKD in the germline V gene. V dropped 7 bases and J dropped 1; count of bases not matched to a gene: 3. CDR3 length: 14 residues. The CDR3 DNA follows: TGTGCCATCACCCGGACAGGGAACACCGGGGAGCTGTTTTTT. It encodes CAITRTGNTGELFF.

This clonotype has more than one count but fewer than ten. The chain employs TRBV7-8 and TRBJ2-2; D uncertain. The CDR3 is 16 residues long. V lost 5 bases to trimming and J lost 7 bases, with 20 bases between them. Germline lookup yields CDR1 SGHVS and CDR2 FQNEAQ. The DNA of the CDR3 is TGTGCCAGCAGCCCCGGGCCTAGAACTTTAGGCGGGGAGCTGTTTTTT. Its protein product is CASSPGPRTLGGELFF.

This rearrangement joins TRBV28 to TRBJ2-7; D gene ambiguous. Trimming stripped 6 bases from V and 0 bases from J, with 12 bases between. The CDR3 covers 14 residues. CDR1 is MDHEN, CDR2 SYDVKM, per germline. CDR3 amino acids: CASSPVGASYEQYF. CDR3 bases: TGTGCCAGCAGCCCAGTTGGAGCCTCCTACGAGCAGTACTTC.

The chain couples TRBV28 to TRBJ2-7; a weak D match, TRBD1 (6 bases). From germline, CDR1 is MDHEN and CDR2 SYDVKM. This CDR3 comprises 17 residues. V was cut by 6 bases and J by 1 base, with 22 bases left in between. The chain's CDR3 is CASSPRGGWEQSYEQYF. DNA of the CDR3: TGTGCCAGCAGCCCACGAGGGGGTTGGGAGCAATCCTACGAGCAGTACTTC.

In this sample, this clonotype turned up a few times. The chain is built from TRBV20-1 and TRBJ2-4; unclear D gene. The V end was cut by 1 base, the J end by 3 bases, with 13 bases between. CDR1 DFQATT and CDR2 SNEGSKA come from the germline V gene (reference sequence). This CDR3 contains 15 residues. Written as DNA, the CDR3 is TGCAGTGCTAGAGTTTTCGCCAGACTCAAAAACATTCAGTACTTC. It yields the protein CSARVFARLKNIQYF.

This clonotype was detected ten times or more. This sequence joins TRBV9 and TRBJ2-2, with D unresolved. The CDR3 sequence is 12 residues long. The ends were cut back, 0 bases at V and 6 bases at J, with 3 bases in the middle. Germline loops: CDR1 SGDLS, CDR2 YYNGEE. CDR3 DNA sequence: TGTGCCAGCAGCGTAGGTTCCGGGGAGCTGTTTTTT. Its translation is CASSVGSGELFF.

The chain joins TRBV28 to TRBJ1-5, with 8 positions matching TRBD1. The CDR3 totals 14 residues. Germline loops: CDR1 MDHEN, CDR2 SYDVKM. V lost 5 bases and J lost 7; bases outside the gene matches: 7. The CDR3 DNA sequence: TGTGCCAGCAGTATGACAGGGGAGTACCAGCCCCAGCATTTT. It encodes CASSMTGEYQPQHF.

The chain uses TRBV14 and TRBJ2-7; TRBD2 matches at 10 bases. The CDR3 covers 16 residues. The V gene end was trimmed by 5 bases and the J gene end by 2 bases; junction bases not matched to a gene: 9. In germline, CDR1 is SGHDN, CDR2 FVKESK. CDR3 in amino acids: CASSAMTSGRTYEQYF. The CDR3 DNA follows: TGTGCCAGCAGCGCAATGACTAGCGGGCGAACCTACGAGCAGTACTTC. The entire variable domain, with the rest obtained from reference TRBV14 and TRBJ2-7, is as follows: EAGVTQFPSHSVIEKGQTVTLRCDPISGHDNLYWYRRVMGKEIKFLLHFVKESKQDESGMPNNRFLAERTGGTYSTLKVQPAELEDSGVYFCASSAMTSGRTYEQYFGPGTRLTVT.

This clonotype showed up just a few times. The V and J genes are TRBV6-5 and TRBJ2-3, with 7 bases lining up with TRBD2. The CDR3 consists of 12 residues. V lost 8 bases to trimming and J lost 2 bases; unmatched junction nucleotides: 1. CDR1 and CDR2 from the germline V gene are MNHEY and SVGAGI. The CDR3 region has the DNA TGTGCCAGCGGGAGGGCCACAGATACGCAGTATTTT. Protein product: CASGRATDTQYF.

The genes are TRBV5-4 and TRBJ2-1; 11 nucleotides line up with TRBD2. With V trimmed by 7 bases and J by 0 bases, 12 bases remained unmatched. Per germline, CDR1 SGHNT and CDR2 YYREEE (reference sequence). This CDR3 has 18 amino acids. CDR3 sequence: CASSLGTSGTLSYNEQFF. The CDR3 coding sequence is TGTGCCAGCTCTTTGGGGACTAGCGGAACTCTCTCCTACAATGAGCAGTTCTTC.

The chain combines TRBV2 with TRBJ1-1; 7 nucleotides line up with TRBD1. The CDR3 covers 16 residues. CDR1 and CDR2 (germline): SNHLY, FYNNEI. V lost 6 bases to trimming and J lost 6 bases; unmatched junction nucleotides: 16. DNA for the CDR3: TGTGCCAGCAGCCAAGGGGGCCCGGCTAGAGGGGCTGAAGCTTTCTTT. Translated, it gives CASSQGGPARGAEAFF.

V and J are TRBV20-1 and TRBJ2-2; perhaps TRBD1 as D (9 bases). The CDR3 has 18 residues. The ends were cut back, 2 bases at V and 0 bases at J, with 19 bases in the middle. The germline gives CDR1 DFQATT, CDR2 SNEGSKA (reference sequence). The CDR3 coding sequence is TGCAGTGCTAGACCCTCGGACAGGGGACTAGCGAACACCGGGGAGCTGTTTTTT. Translation: CSARPSDRGLANTGELFF.

Ten or more counts support this clonotype. CDR3 bases: TGTGCCAGCAGTTCGGCTGGATTCGGGACCCAGTACTTC. The encoded protein is CASSSAGFGTQYF. The chain combines TRBV6-6 with TRBJ2-5, with D unclear. The V and J ends lost 4 bases and 7 bases respectively, with 13 bases between them. Per the germline V gene, CDR1 is MNHNY and CDR2 is SVGAGI (reference sequence). CDR3 length equals 13 residues.

This clonotype was found many times. The chain is built from TRBV5-1 and TRBJ2-7; TRBD2 matches at 9 bases. The CDR3 spans 16 residues. The J segment lost 6 bases and the V segment lost 4 bases, leaving 14 bases of the junction unmatched. Germline V gene data show CDR1 as SGHRS and CDR2 as YFSETQ. The CDR3 region has the DNA TGCGCCAGCAGCCCCGGTTGGCTAGCGGGGCCCCTCGAGCAGTACTTC. It codes for CASSPGWLAGPLEQYF.

The chain carries TRBV12-3 or TRBV12-4 and TRBJ1-2, with D uncertain. This CDR3 is 13 amino acids long. V was cut by 1 base and J by 2 bases, with 5 bases left in between. This CDR3 reads CASSLEPNYGYTF. CDR3 nucleotide sequence: TGTGCCAGCAGTTTAGAACCGAACTATGGCTACACCTTC.

This clonotype was observed at least ten times. Here the CDR3 DNA reads TGTGCCAGCAGCTCACCGGGACAGGGGGCGGAGGAGCAGTACTTC. Its protein product is CASSSPGQGAEEQYF. The chain joins TRBV7-9 to TRBJ2-7; 12 bases fit TRBD1. Germline assignment: CDR1 SEHNR and CDR2 FQNEAQ (reference sequence). Trimming at V came to 4 bases and at J to 7 bases, leaving 8 bases not matched to a gene. CDR3 length: 15 residues.

This clonotype has at least ten counts. The chain combines TRBV12-3 or TRBV12-4 with TRBJ2-1; 9 nucleotides align to TRBD2. After removal of 8 bases from V and 6 bases from J, the junction contained 5 bases not matched to a gene. This CDR3 is built from 13 residues. Written as DNA, the CDR3 is TGTGCCAGCGGGGGGCGGGGGGGCAATGAGCAGTTCTTC. Its protein is CASGGRGGNEQFF.

This clonotype was recorded at least ten times. V gene TRBV4-3 combines with J gene TRBJ2-1; 13 bases fit TRBD2. Trimming cost V 4 bases and J 6 bases; bases outside gene matches: 3. Germline CDR1 and CDR2: LGHNA and YSLEER. The CDR3 loop spans 15 amino acids. CDR3: CASSPRTSGGNEQFF. The CDR3, as DNA: TGCGCCAGCAGCCCACGGACTAGCGGGGGCAATGAGCAGTTCTTC.

There are many counts of this clonotype. The rearrangement uses TRBV12-3 or TRBV12-4 and TRBJ2-3, with D possibly called TRBD1 or TRBD2 (5 bases each). The CDR3 totals 18 residues. V lost 6 bases and J lost 1, with 23 bases in between. The DNA for the CDR3 is TGTGCCAGCAGCCCCCGTGGATTTGGTGGGGGAGGCACAGATACGCAGTATTTT. The encoded protein is CASSPRGFGGGGTDTQYF.

This clonotype was seen repeatedly, ten times or more. This chain links TRBV6-2 or TRBV6-3 with TRBJ1-5; no reliable D call. Between the trimmed V and J ends, which lost 7 bases and 2 bases, there was a span of 15 bases. This CDR3 has 15 amino acids. From germline, CDR1 is MNHEY and CDR2 SVGEGT. CDR3 in amino acids: CASTHPGSGNQPQHF. As DNA, the CDR3 is TGTGCCAGCACCCACCCGGGGAGTGGCAATCAGCCCCAGCATTTT.

V gene TRBV5-1 combines with J gene TRBJ2-2; D gene unclear. Germline CDR1 is SGHRS and CDR2 is YFSETQ. V lost 0 bases and J 5 bases, leaving 5 bases between the germline ends. CDR3 length: 13 amino acids. CDR3 region: CASSLVYTGELFF. In nucleotides, the CDR3 is TGCGCCAGCAGCTTGGTTTATACCGGGGAGCTGTTTTTT.

This clonotype has just a few counts. J is TRBJ2-3 and V is TRBV20-1; 10 nucleotides align to TRBD2. CDR1 is DFQATT and CDR2 is SNEGSKA in the germline V gene (reference sequence). The CDR3 runs 16 residues. V lost 0 bases, J lost 6 bases, and 9 bases stayed unmatched. The CDR3 region is CSAREMASGSWDTQYF. The CDR3 DNA reads as TGCAGTGCTAGAGAGATGGCTAGCGGGAGTTGGGATACGCAGTATTTT.

The chain combines TRBV4-3 with TRBJ2-7, with 8 bases identical to TRBD1. After removal of 2 bases from V and 2 bases from J, the junction contained 5 bases not matched to a gene. Germline lookup yields CDR1 LGHNA and CDR2 YSLEER. The CDR3 length is 15 residues. CDR3 sequence reads: CASSQQGAGTYEQYF. The CDR3, as DNA: TGCGCCAGCAGCCAACAGGGGGCCGGGACCTACGAGCAGTACTTC.

This clonotype appeared a few times. The V gene is TRBV20-1, the J gene TRBJ2-7, with D possibly matching TRBD2 (6 bases). The CDR3 has 15 amino acids. Germline V gives CDR1 DFQATT, CDR2 SNEGSKA (reference sequence). V lost 3 bases, J lost 1 base, and 16 bases lay in between. The CDR3 here is CSARGGGGGSYEQYF. CDR3 nucleotide sequence: TGCAGTGCTAGGGGGGGAGGTGGTGGGTCCTACGAGCAGTACTTC.

To note about this clonotype: A much larger clone differs by one base, so this may be a read error. J is TRBJ2-3 and V is TRBV7-2; D remains unclear. The CDR3 consists of 14 residues. Per germline, CDR1 SGHTA and CDR2 FQGNSA. The CDR3 loop is CASSLDRQTDAQYF. The CDR3 DNA reads as TGTGCCAGCAGCTTAGATAGACAAACAGATGCGCAGTATTTT.

This clonotype was seen many times. V and J are TRBV9 and TRBJ2-3, with TRBD2 identical over 8 bases. The V segment lost 0 bases and the J segment 2 bases; nucleotides outside the gene matches: 2. Germline V gives CDR1 SGDLS, CDR2 YYNGEE. CDR3 size: 15 residues. The CDR3 DNA sequence: TGTGCCAGCAGCGTAGAGCGGGGGTACACAGATACGCAGTATTTT. Protein: CASSVERGYTDTQYF.

This clonotype was found a few times. This rearrangement joins TRBV3-1 to TRBJ2-2; the D is unclear. This CDR3 is built from 13 residues. In germline, CDR1 is LGHDT, CDR2 YNNKEL (reference sequence). Trimming cost V 1 base and J 3 bases, with 3 bases left between them. For the CDR3, the DNA is TGTGCCAGCAGCCAAGTTCACACCGGGGAGCTGTTTTTT. This translates into CASSQVHTGELFF.

This clonotype turned up a few times. The chain recombines TRBV6-1 with TRBJ1-4; no firm D call. V lost 6 bases and J 8 bases, leaving 16 bases between the germline ends. The CDR3 is 14 residues long. Per the germline V gene, CDR1 is MNHNS and CDR2 is SASEGT. The CDR3 reads CASSPSPGGEKLFF. As DNA, the CDR3 is TGTGCCAGCAGCCCCTCCCCAGGAGGGGAAAAACTGTTTTTT.